The source of this TCR beta chain is a study of blood T cell repertoires in COVID-19. The wider study: Material from acute and convalescent COVID-19 was sourced from the United States, Italy and Spain. T cells, B-cell-depleted T cells, or PBMCs supplied cDNA or gDNA.

Original methodology: Estimated nucleated cell counts came from reference gene primer amplification. Using immunoSEQ multiplex PCR, the repertoire was profiled, and TCRdb retains in-frame clones only, with some absent. V, J and clone size are taken as reported in that table, and D and trimming were inferred from the DNA itself. The sample yields around 150,000 clones, 70% to 85% seen once. CDR1 SGHTA and CDR2 FQGTGA come from the germline V gene. CDR3 length: 17 amino acids. The trim removed 1 base at V and 2 bases at J, leaving 7 bases unmatched. The sample comprised peripheral blood. The sequence came from a woman between 45 and 65 years old in a cohort sampled during active or convalescent COVID-19. The chain recombines TRBV7-3 with TRBJ1-1; 10 nucleotides align to TRBD1. The CDR3 loop is CASSLKGQGRGNTEAFF. The CDR3 DNA is TGTGCCAGCAGCTTAAAGGGACAGGGGAGGGGAAACACTGAAGCTTTCTTT.